This T cell receptor beta chain was identified during a study of T cells after yellow fever vaccination. Via MiXCR, TCRdb re-called the 5' RACE reads, giving one row per CDR3 protein. The sample lists about 580,000 distinct CDR3 sequences, less than 20% occurring once. V lost 8 bases, J lost 1 base, and 17 bases lay in between. The CDR3 contains 15 residues. Germline V gene data show CDR1 as SGHAT and CDR2 as FQNNGV. This chain joins TRBV11-2 and TRBJ1-1; a possible D gene is TRBD1 (6 bases). This receptor was obtained from a man between 18 and 35 years old who received the YFV17D yellow fever vaccine. The sequencing here drew on PBMCs, taken 5 days after the first yellow fever vaccination. In DNA form, the CDR3 reads TGTGCCAGCGCTGGAGAGGGGGGCGCGAACACTGAAGCTTTCTTT. Translated, it gives CASAGEGGANTEAFF.